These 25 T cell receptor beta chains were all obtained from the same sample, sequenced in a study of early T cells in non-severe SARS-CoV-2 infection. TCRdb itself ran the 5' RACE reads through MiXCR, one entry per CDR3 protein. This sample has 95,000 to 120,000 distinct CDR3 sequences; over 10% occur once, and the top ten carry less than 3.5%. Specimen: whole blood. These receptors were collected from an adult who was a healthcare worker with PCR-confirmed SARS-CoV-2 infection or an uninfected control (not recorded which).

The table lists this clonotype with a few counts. CDR3 region: CSATPRASNAPTQYF. The CDR3 nucleotides are TGCAGTGCTACCCCCCGGGCTAGTAATGCGCCTACGCAGTATTTT. J is TRBJ2-3 and V is TRBV20-1, with D unresolved. The V gene's germline CDR1 is DFQATT and CDR2 SNEGSKA (reference sequence). The CDR3 extends over 15 amino acids. Trimming cost V 4 bases and J 8 bases, with 22 bases left between them.

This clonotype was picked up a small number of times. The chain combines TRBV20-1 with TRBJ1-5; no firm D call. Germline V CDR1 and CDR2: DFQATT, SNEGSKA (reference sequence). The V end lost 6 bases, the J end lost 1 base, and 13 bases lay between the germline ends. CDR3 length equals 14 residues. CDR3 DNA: TGCAGTGCCGCGGCCGTGGAGAGCAATCAGCCCCAGCATTTT. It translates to CSAAAVESNQPQHF.

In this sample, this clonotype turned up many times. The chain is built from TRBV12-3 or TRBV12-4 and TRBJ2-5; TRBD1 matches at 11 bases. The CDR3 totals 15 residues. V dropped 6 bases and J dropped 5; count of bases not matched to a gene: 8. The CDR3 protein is CASRPGQGARETQYF. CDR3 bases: TGTGCCAGCAGGCCAGGACAGGGGGCGCGTGAGACCCAGTACTTC.

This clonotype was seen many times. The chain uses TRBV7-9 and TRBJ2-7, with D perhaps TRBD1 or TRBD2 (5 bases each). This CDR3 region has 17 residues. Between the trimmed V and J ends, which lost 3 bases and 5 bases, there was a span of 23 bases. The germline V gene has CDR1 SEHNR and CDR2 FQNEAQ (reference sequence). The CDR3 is CASSFPQARSGAHEQYF. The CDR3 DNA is TGTGCCAGCAGCTTCCCTCAAGCGAGGTCCGGGGCCCACGAGCAGTACTTC.

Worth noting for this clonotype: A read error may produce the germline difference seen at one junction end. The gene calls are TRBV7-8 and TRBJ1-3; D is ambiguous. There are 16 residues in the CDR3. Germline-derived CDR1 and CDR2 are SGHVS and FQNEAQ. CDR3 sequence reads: CASSFPSGVTGNPIYF. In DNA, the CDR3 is TGTGCCAGCAGCTTCCCGTCGGGAGTGACTGGAAACCCCATATATTTT.

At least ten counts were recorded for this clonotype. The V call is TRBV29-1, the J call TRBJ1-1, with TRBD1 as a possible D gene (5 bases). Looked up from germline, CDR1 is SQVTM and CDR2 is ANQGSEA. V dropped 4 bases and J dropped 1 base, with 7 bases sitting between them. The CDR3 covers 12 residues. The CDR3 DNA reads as TGCAGCGTTGTGGGACCGAACACTGAAGCTTTCTTT. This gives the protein CSVVGPNTEAFF.

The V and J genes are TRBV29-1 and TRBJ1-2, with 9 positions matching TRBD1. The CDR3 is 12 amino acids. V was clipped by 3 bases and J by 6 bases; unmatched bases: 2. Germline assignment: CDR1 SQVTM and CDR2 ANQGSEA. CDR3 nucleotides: TGCAGCGTTGAGGGACAGGGCCATGGCTACACCTTC. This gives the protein CSVEGQGHGYTF.

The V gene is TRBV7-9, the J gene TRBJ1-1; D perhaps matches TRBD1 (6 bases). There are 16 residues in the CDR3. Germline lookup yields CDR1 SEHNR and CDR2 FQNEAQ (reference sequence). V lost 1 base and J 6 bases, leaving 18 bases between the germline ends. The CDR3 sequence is CASSLVPRGLFPEAFF. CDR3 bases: TGTGCCAGCAGCTTAGTGCCCAGGGGTTTGTTCCCTGAAGCTTTCTTT.

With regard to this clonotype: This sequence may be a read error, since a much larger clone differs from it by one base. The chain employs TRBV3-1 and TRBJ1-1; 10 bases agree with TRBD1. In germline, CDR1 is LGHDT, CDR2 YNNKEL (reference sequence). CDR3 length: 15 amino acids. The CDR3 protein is CVSSPWTGGNTEAFF. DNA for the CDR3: TGTGTCAGCAGCCCTTGGACAGGGGGGAACACTGAAGCTTTCTTT. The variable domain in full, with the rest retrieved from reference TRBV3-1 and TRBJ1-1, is DTAVSQTPKYLVTQMGNDKSIKCEQNLGHDTMYWYKQDSKKFLKIMFSYNNKELIINETVPNRFSPKSPDKAHLNLHINSLELGDSAVYFCVSSPWTGGNTEAFFGQGTRLTVV.

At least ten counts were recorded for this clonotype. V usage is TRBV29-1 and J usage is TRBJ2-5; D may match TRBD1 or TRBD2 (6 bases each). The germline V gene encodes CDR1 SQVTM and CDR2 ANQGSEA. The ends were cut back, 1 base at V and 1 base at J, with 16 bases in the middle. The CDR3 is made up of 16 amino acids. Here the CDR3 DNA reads TGCAGCGTTGAAGGCTGGCCGGGGGCCTCCCAAGAGACCCAGTACTTC. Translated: CSVEGWPGASQETQYF.

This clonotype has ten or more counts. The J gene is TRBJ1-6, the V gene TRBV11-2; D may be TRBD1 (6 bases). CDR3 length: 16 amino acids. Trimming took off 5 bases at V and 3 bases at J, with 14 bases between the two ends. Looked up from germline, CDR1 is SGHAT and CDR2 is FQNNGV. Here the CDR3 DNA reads TGTGCCAGCAGCGCTCCGGGACAAGACTATAATTCACCCCTCCACTTT. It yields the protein CASSAPGQDYNSPLHF. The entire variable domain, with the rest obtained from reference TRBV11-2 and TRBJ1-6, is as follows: EAGVAQSPRYKIIEKRQSVAFWCNPISGHATLYWYQQILGQGPKLLIQFQNNGVVDDSQLPKDRFSAERLKGVDSTLKIQPAKLEDSAVYLCASSAPGQDYNSPLHFGNGTRLTVT.

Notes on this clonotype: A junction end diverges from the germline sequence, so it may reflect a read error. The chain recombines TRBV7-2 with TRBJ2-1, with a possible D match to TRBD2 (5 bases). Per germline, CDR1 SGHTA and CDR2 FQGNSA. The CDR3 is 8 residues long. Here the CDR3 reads CASAGGVF. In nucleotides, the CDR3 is TGTGCCAGCGCGGGTGGAGTCTTC.

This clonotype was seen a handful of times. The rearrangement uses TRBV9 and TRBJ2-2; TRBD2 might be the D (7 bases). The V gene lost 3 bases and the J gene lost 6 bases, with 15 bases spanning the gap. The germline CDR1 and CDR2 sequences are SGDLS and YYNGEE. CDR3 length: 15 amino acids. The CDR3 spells CASSAEQGGPGELFF. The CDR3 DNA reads TGTGCCAGCAGCGCCGAACAGGGAGGGCCCGGGGAGCTGTTTTTT.

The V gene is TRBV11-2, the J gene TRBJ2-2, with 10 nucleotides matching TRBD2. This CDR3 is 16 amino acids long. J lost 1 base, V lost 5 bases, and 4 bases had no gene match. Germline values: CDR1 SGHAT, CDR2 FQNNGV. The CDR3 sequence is CASSPRLAGNTGELFF. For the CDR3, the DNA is TGTGCCAGCAGCCCCCGACTAGCGGGGAACACCGGGGAGCTGTTTTTT.

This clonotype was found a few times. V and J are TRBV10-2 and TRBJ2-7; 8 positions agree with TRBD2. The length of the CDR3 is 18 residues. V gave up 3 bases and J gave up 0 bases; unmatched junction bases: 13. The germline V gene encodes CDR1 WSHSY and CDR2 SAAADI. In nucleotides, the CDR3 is TGCGCCAGCAGTGAAGCGGTTAGCGGGGACATCAACTCCTACGAGCAGTACTTC. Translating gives CASSEAVSGDINSYEQYF.

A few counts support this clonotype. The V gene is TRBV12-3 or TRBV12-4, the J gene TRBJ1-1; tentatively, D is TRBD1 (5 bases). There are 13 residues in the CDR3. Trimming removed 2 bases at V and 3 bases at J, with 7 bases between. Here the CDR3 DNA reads TGTGCCAGCAGTTTAATAGGGGACACTGAAGCTTTCTTT. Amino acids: CASSLIGDTEAFF.

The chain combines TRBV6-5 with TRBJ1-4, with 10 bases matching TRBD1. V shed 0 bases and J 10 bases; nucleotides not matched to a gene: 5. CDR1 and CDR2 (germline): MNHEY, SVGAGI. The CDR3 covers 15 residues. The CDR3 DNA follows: TGTGCCAGCAGTTACTCCGGACAGGGGGTGGGAAAACTGTTTTTT. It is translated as CASSYSGQGVGKLFF.

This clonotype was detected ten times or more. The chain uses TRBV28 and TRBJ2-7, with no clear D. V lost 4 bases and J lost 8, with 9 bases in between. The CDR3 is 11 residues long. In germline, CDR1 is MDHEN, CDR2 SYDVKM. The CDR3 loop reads CASSSSRQQYF. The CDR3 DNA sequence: TGTGCCAGCAGTTCCTCCCGGCAGCAGTACTTC. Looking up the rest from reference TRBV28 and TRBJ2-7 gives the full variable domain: DVKVTQSSRYLVKRTGEKVFLECVQDMDHENMFWYRQDPGLGLRLIYFSYDVKMKEKGDIPEGYSVSREKKERFSLILESASTNQTSMYLCASSSSRQQYFGPGTRLTVT.

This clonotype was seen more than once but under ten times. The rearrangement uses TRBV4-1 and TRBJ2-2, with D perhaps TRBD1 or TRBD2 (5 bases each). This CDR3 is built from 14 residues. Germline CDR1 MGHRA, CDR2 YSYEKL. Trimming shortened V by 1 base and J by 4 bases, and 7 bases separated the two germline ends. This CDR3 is CASSQGDLTGELFF. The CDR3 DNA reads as TGCGCCAGCAGCCAAGGGGACCTCACCGGGGAGCTGTTTTTT.

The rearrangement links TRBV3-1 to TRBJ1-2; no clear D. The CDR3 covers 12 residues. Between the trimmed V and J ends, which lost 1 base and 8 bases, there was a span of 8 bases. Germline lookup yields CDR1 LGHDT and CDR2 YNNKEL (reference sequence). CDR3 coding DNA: TGTGCCAGCAGCCAAGCCGAGTTGGGCTACACCTTC. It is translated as CASSQAELGYTF.

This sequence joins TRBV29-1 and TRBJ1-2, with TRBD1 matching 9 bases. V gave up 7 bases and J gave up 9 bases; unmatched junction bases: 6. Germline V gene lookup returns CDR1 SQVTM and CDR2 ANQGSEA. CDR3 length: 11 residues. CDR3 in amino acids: CSAGQGRRYTF. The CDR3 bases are TGCAGCGCGGGACAGGGCCGGCGCTACACCTTC.

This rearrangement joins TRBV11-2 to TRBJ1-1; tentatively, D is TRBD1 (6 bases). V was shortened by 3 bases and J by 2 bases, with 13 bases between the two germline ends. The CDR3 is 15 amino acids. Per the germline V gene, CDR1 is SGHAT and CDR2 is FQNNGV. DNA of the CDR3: TGTGCCAGCAGCTTCGCAGGGGCCCTCAACACTGAAGCTTTCTTT. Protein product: CASSFAGALNTEAFF.

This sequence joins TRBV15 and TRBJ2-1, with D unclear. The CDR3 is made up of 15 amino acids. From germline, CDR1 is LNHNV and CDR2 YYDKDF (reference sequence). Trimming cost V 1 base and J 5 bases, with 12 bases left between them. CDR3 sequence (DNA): TGTGCCACCAGCAGAGTCAGGTCGGGTCACAATGAGCAGTTCTTC. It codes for CATSRVRSGHNEQFF.

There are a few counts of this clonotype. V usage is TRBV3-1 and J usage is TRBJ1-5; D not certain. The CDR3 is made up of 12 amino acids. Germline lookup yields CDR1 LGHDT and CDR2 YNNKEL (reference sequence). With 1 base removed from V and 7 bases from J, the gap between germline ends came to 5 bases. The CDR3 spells CASSQVGQPQHF. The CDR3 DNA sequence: TGTGCCAGCAGCCAAGTCGGACAGCCCCAGCATTTT.

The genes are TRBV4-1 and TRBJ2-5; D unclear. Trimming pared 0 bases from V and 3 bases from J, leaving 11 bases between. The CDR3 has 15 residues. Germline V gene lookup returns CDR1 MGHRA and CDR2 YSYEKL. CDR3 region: CASSQDQWPEETQYF. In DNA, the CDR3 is TGCGCCAGCAGCCAAGATCAGTGGCCGGAAGAGACCCAGTACTTC.